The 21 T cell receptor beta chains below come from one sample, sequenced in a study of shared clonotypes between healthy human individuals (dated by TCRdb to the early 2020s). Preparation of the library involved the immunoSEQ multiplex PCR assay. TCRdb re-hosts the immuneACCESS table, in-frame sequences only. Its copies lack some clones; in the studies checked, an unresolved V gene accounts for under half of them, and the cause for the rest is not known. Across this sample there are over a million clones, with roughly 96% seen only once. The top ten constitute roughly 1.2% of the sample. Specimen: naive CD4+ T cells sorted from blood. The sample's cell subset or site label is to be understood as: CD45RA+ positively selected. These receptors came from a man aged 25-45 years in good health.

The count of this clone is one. The CDR3 sequence: CASSYGTLGHYGYTF. CDR3 bases: TGTGCCAGCAGTTATGGGACCTTAGGCCACTATGGCTACACCTTC. The chain is built from TRBV6-6 and TRBJ1-2, with D perhaps matching TRBD1 (5 bases). V was cut by 3 bases and J by 3 bases, with 14 bases left in between. Germline V lookup: CDR1 MNHNY, CDR2 SVGAGI (reference sequence). This CDR3 contains 15 residues.

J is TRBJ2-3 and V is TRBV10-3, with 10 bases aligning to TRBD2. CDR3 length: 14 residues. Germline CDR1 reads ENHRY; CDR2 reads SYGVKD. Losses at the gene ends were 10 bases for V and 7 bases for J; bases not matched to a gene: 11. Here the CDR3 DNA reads TGTGCCACCCACGGTGGGACTAGCGACAATACGCAGTATTTT. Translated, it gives CATHGGTSDNTQYF.

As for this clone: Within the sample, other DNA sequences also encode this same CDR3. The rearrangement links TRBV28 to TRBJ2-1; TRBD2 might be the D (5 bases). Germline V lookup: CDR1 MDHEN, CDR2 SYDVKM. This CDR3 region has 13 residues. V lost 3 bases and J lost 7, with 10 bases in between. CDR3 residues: CASSLGRGNEQFF. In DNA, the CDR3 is TGTGCCAGCAGTTTGGGCCGGGGTAATGAGCAGTTCTTC.

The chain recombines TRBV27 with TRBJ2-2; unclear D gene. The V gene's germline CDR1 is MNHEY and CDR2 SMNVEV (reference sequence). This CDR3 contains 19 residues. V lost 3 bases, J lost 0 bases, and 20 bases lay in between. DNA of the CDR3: TGTGCCAGCAGTTTTGGCCGACAAGGCCCTAAGGCGAACACCGGGGAGCTGTTTTTT. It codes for CASSFGRQGPKANTGELFF.

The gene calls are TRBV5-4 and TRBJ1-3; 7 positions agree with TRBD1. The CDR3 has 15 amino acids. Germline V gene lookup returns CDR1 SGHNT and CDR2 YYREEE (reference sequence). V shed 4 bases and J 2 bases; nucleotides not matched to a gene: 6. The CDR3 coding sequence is TGTGCCAGCAGCCGAAAACAGGGGACTGGAAACACCATATATTTT. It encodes CASSRKQGTGNTIYF.

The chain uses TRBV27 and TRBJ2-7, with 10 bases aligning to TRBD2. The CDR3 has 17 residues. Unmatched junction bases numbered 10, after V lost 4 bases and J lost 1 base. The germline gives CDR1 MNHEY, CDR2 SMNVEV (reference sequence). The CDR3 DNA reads TGTGCCAGCAGTTCGACGGGACTAGCGTCAGCATCCTACGAGCAGTACTTC. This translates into CASSSTGLASASYEQYF.

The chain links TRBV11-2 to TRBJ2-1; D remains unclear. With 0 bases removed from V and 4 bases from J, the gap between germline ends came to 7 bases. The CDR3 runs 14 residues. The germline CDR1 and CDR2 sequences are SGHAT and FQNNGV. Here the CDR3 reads CASSLDTIYNEQFF. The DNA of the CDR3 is TGTGCCAGCAGCTTAGACACAATATACAATGAGCAGTTCTTC.

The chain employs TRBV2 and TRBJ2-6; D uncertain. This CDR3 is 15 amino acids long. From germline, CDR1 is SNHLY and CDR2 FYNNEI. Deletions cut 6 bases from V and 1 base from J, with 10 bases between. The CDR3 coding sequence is TGTGCCAGCAGGAAAGTCGGGTCTGGGGCCAACGTCCTGACTTTC. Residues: CASRKVGSGANVLTF.

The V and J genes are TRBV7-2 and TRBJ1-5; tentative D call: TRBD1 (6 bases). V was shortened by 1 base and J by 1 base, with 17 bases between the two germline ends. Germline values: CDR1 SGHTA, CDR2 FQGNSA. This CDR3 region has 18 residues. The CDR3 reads CASSLGVGGASSNQPQHF. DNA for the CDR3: TGTGCCAGCAGCTTAGGGGTCGGGGGGGCGTCGAGCAATCAGCCCCAGCATTTT.

The CDR3: CASSIDSYGYTF. DNA of the CDR3: TGTGCCAGCAGCATAGACAGTTATGGCTACACCTTC. J is TRBJ1-2 and V is TRBV7-2, with D perhaps matching TRBD1 (5 bases). Germline V gene lookup returns CDR1 SGHTA and CDR2 FQGNSA. V was shortened by 5 bases and J by 5 bases, with 9 bases between the two germline ends. The CDR3 sequence is 12 residues long.

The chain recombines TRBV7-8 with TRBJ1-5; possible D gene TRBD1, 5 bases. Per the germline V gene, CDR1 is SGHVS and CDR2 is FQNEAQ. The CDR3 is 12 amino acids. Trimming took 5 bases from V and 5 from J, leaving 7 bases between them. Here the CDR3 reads CASSLGDQPQHF. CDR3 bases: TGTGCCAGCAGCCTAGGGGATCAGCCCCAGCATTTT.

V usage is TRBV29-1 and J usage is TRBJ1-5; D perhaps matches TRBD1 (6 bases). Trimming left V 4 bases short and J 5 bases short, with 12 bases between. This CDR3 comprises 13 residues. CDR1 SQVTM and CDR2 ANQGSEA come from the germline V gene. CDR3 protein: CSVAGEQDQPQHF. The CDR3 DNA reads TGCAGCGTTGCAGGGGAGCAGGATCAGCCCCAGCATTTT.

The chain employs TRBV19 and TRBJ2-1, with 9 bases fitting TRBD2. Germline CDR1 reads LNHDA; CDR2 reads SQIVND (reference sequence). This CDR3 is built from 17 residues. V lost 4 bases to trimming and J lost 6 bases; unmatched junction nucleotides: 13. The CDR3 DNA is TGTGCCAGTAGTACCGACTTAGGTAGCGGGAGTTCCAATGAGCAGTTCTTC. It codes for CASSTDLGSGSSNEQFF.

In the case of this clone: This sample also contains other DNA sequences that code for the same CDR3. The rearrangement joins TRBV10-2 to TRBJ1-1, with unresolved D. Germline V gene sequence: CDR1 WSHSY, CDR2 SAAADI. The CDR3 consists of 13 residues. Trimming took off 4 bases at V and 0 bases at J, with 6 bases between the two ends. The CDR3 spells CASSGGMNTEAFF. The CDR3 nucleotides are TGCGCCAGCAGTGGGGGAATGAACACTGAAGCTTTCTTT.

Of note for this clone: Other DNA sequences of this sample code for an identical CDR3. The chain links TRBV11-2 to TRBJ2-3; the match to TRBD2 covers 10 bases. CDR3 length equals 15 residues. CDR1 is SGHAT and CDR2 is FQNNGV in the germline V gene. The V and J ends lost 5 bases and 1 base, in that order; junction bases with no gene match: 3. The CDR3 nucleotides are TGTGCCAGCAGCCGCGGGACTAGCGGCACAGATACGCAGTATTTT. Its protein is CASSRGTSGTDTQYF.

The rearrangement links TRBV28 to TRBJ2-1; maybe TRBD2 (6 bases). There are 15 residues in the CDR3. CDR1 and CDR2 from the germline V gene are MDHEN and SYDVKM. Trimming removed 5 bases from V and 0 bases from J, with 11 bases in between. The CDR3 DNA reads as TGTGCCAGCAGTGGGGGACTCCACTCCTACAATGAGCAGTTCTTC. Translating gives CASSGGLHSYNEQFF. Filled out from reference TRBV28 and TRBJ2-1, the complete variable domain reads DVKVTQSSRYLVKRTGEKVFLECVQDMDHENMFWYRQDPGLGLRLIYFSYDVKMKEKGDIPEGYSVSREKKERFSLILESASTNQTSMYLCASSGGLHSYNEQFFGPGTRLTVL.

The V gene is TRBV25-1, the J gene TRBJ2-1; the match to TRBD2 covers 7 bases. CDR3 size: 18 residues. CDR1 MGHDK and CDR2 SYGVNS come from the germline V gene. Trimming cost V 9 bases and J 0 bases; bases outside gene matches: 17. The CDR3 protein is CARSSGSGETSSYNEQFF. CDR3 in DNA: TGTGCCAGATCTTCCGGGAGCGGGGAAACAAGCTCCTACAATGAGCAGTTCTTC.

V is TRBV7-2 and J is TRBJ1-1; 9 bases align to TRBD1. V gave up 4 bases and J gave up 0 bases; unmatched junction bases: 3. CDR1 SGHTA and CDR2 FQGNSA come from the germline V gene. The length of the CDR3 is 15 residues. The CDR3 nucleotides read TGTGCCAGCAGCTCGGGGACAGGGATGAACACTGAAGCTTTCTTT. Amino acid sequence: CASSSGTGMNTEAFF.

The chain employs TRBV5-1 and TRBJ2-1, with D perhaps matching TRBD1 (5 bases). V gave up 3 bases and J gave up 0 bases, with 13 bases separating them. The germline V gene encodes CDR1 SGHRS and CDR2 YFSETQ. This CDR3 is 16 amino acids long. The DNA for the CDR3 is TGCGCCAGCAGCTCTCTAGGGGCGAGCTCCTACAATGAGCAGTTCTTC. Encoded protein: CASSSLGASSYNEQFF.

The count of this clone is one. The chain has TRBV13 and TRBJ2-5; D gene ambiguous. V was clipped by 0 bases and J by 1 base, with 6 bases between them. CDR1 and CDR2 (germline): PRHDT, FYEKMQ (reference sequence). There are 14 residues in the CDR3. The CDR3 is CASSLGWLQETQYF. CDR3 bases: TGTGCCAGCAGCTTAGGATGGCTCCAAGAGACCCAGTACTTC.

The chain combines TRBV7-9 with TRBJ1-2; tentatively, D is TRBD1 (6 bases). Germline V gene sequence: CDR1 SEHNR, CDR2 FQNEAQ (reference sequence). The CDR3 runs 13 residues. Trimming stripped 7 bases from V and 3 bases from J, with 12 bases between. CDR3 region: CASTGGADYGYTF. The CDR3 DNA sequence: TGTGCCAGCACGGGGGGCGCGGACTATGGCTACACCTTC.